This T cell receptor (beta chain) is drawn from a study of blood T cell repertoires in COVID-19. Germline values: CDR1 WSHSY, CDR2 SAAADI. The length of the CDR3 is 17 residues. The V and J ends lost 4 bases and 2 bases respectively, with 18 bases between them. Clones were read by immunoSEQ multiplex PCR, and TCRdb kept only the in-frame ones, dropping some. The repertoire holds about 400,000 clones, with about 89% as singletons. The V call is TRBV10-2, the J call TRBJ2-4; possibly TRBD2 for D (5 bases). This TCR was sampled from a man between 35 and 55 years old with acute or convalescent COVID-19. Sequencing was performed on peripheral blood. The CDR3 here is CASSVSGMAAPKNIQYF. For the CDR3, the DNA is TGCGCCAGCAGTGTATCGGGGATGGCTGCCCCCAAAAACATTCAGTACTTC.